This is a list of T cell receptor beta chains from one sample in a study of cytomegalovirus exposure and HLA in healthy donors. The assay was immunoSEQ multiplex PCR, and TCRdb's table has in-frame clones only and misses some. The table records roughly 200,000 clones, 9.5% of them present only once. The specimen was PBMCs. These receptors were taken from a woman in her thirties in good health and CMV-seropositive. Each CDR3 is given without its conserved first and last residue. The order of the fields is V gene, clone size, CDR3 protein. Clone size is given for some rows only: seen once, a few or many times, or a class if the clone is expanded.

TRBV9	NA	ASRSYSYNEQF
TRBV10-3	NA	AASPGLAGREADTQY
TRBV27	few	ASSPPSSHEQY
TRBV29-1	NA	SVGQGLRTDTQY
TRBV5-4	few	ASSLEPAGTLYGYT
TRBV9	NA	ASSPRQGTWTQY
TRBV18	NA	ASSPPSSVDTQY
TRBV4-1	many	ASSPVGRGSQETQY
TRBV27	few	ASSTGGYYGYT
TRBV27	once	AAGGSGSLSINEQF
TRBV5-6	NA	ASSPTGGYREQY
TRBV6-1	NA	ASSLARGNTEAF
TRBV5-4	NA	ASRLTGGTTTNEKLF
TRBV6-1	few	ASSGRDRGLQPQH
TRBV9	NA	ASSVDGLAGGVGFDYEQY
TRBV19	few	ASRSTGKGYSNQPQH
TRBV10-3	few	AISEMGQGSGYT
TRBV10-3	few	AISFGDRVNNEQF